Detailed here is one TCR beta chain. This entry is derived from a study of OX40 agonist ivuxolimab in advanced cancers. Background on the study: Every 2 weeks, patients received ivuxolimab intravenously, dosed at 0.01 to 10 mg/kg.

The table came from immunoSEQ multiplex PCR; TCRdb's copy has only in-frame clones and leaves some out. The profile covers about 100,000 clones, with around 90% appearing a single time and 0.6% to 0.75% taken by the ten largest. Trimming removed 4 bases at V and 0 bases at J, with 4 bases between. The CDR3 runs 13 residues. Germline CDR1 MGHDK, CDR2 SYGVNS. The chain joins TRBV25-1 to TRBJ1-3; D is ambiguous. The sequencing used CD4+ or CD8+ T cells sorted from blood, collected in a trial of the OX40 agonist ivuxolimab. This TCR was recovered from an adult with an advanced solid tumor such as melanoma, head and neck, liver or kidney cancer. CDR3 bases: TGTGCCAGCAGTGTTAGCTCTGGAAACACCATATATTTT. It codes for CASSVSSGNTIYF.